The source of this T cell receptor (beta chain) is a study of blood T cells in healthy people across ages. Findings of the study overall: Naive CD4+ cells and diversity were both higher in long-lived donors than in aged donors. Because sorting was not performed, PBMCs prevented conclusive naive versus antigen-experienced comparison.

CDR1 and CDR2 from the germline V gene are MDHEN and SYDVKM. The CDR3 is made up of 13 amino acids. In the case of this clonotype: What it binds is unknown. The junction does not match germline at one end; this may be a read error.

A sample-barcoded 5' primer and a J-beta primer mix were used in a second PCR of roughly 7 to 11 cycles. TCRdb re-derived calls from the 5' RACE reads in MiXCR, one entry per CDR3 protein. The sample consists of 540,000 or so distinct CDR3 sequences, roughly a quarter of them appearing once. What was sequenced was blood. This TCR was sampled from a woman in her seventies in good health. This sequence joins TRBV28 and TRBJ1-4; D is undetermined. In nucleotides, the CDR3 is TGTGCCAGCAAGTTCCGGATTAATGAAAAACTGTCTTTT. Protein sequence: CASKFRINEKLSF.